One sample yielded the 20 T cell receptor beta chains listed below, sequenced in a study of blood T cell repertoires in COVID-19. Sequencing used immunoSEQ multiplex PCR; TCRdb keeps in-frame clones, though not all of them. The data contain 250,000 or so clones, approximately 90% of them seen just once; the ten biggest clones take up approximately 4%. Sequenced material: PBMCs or T cells enriched from blood (not recorded which). These TCRs come from a woman in her twenties or thirties with acute COVID-19.

V gene TRBV7-9 combines with J gene TRBJ2-5, with 9 nucleotides matching TRBD1. This CDR3 spans 15 amino acids. The junction had 6 bases not matched to a gene; V was cut back by 2 bases and J by 5 bases. Germline V lookup: CDR1 SEHNR, CDR2 FQNEAQ (reference sequence). CDR3 region: CASSLLDRGGETQYF. For the CDR3, the DNA is TGTGCCAGCAGCTTATTGGACAGGGGAGGGGAGACCCAGTACTTC.

The chain has TRBV30 and TRBJ2-3; 7 bases map to TRBD2. Germline CDR1 and CDR2: GTSNPN and SVGIG (reference sequence). V lost 3 bases, J lost 0 bases, and 6 bases stayed unmatched. This CDR3 is 15 amino acids long. The CDR3 reads CAWRASGTSTDTQYF. The CDR3 region has the DNA TGTGCCTGGAGGGCTAGCGGAACTAGCACAGATACGCAGTATTTT.

This clone appeared once. V gene TRBV7-3 combines with J gene TRBJ2-5; D is uncertain. Between the trimmed V and J ends, which lost 5 bases and 3 bases, there was a span of 13 bases. This CDR3 has 14 residues. In germline, CDR1 is SGHTA, CDR2 FQGTGA. CDR3 in amino acids: CASSQDGAEETQYF. CDR3 sequence (DNA): TGTGCCAGCAGCCAAGACGGCGCGGAAGAGACCCAGTACTTC.

This clone appeared once. The CDR3 here is CASSHTLADGQFF. The DNA for the CDR3 is TGCGCCAGCAGCCACACACTAGCGGATGGGCAGTTCTTC. The chain links TRBV4-1 to TRBJ2-1; 8 bases align to TRBD2. CDR1 and CDR2 (germline): MGHRA, YSYEKL. Trimming removed 3 bases from V and 12 bases from J; junction bases left unmatched: 7. The CDR3 runs to 13 residues.

This clone is a singleton in its sample. This sequence joins TRBV27 and TRBJ2-7; 7 bases agree with TRBD2. CDR3 length equals 16 residues. Germline CDR1 and CDR2: MNHEY and SMNVEV (reference sequence). Germline trimming cut 6 bases from V and 4 bases from J; bases unmatched to any gene: 15. CDR3: CASRDLLAGEGYEQYF. DNA of the CDR3: TGTGCCAGCAGAGACCTACTCGCGGGAGAAGGTTACGAGCAGTACTTC.

This clone was counted between two and nine times. This CDR3 is CASSPEYEQYF. In DNA, the CDR3 is TGTGCCAGCTCACCTGAGTACGAGCAGTACTTC. This chain links TRBV18 with TRBJ2-7, with no clear D. The germline V and J ends were trimmed by 3 bases and 4 bases, with 4 bases remaining between them. Germline V gives CDR1 KGHSH, CDR2 LQKENI. The CDR3 runs 11 residues.

In DNA form, the CDR3 reads TGTGCCAGCGGGACAGGGAGCTTCTACGAGCAGTACTTC. It encodes CASGTGSFYEQYF. This chain links TRBV7-9 with TRBJ2-7, with TRBD1 matching over 9 bases. Trimming cost V 8 bases and J 3 bases; bases outside gene matches: 5. Germline values: CDR1 SEHNR, CDR2 FQNEAQ (reference sequence). This CDR3 region has 13 residues.

The chain joins TRBV21-1 to TRBJ2-4; the table's D gene call, TRBD1, was not cross checked with the DNA. TRBV21-1 is classified as a pseudogene. CDR3 length: 14 amino acids. CDR3 in amino acids: CASKTQGAKNIQYF. The CDR3 DNA follows: TGTGCCAGCAAGACCCAGGGGGCCAAAAACATTCAGTACTTC.

The rearrangement uses TRBV5-1 and TRBJ2-1; TRBD2 might be the D (6 bases). Between the trimmed V and J ends, which lost 0 bases and 6 bases, there was a span of 13 bases. Germline CDR1 and CDR2: SGHRS and YFSETQ. The CDR3 runs to 15 residues. The CDR3 DNA sequence: TGCGCCAGCAGCTTGGTTTCAGGGAGGCGCAATGAGCAGTTCTTC. This translates into CASSLVSGRRNEQFF. The entire variable domain, with the rest obtained from reference TRBV5-1 and TRBJ2-1, is as follows: KAGVTQTPRYLIKTRGQQVTLSCSPISGHRSVSWYQQTPGQGLQFLFEYFSETQRNKGNFPGRFSGRQFSNSRSEMNVSTLELGDSALYLCASSLVSGRRNEQFFGPGTRLTVL.

As DNA, the CDR3 is TGTGCCAGCAGGCGGGGCACTAGCGGGAGGGAAGAAGAGACCCAGTACTTC. Translated, it gives CASRRGTSGREEETQYF. The rearrangement joins TRBV7-9 to TRBJ2-5, with 13 bases lining up with TRBD2. The junction had 10 bases not matched to a gene; V was cut back by 6 bases and J by 3 bases. Per the germline V gene, CDR1 is SEHNR and CDR2 is FQNEAQ (reference sequence). The CDR3 runs 17 residues.

This clone was recorded only once. The chain has TRBV5-4 and TRBJ2-7; 9 positions match TRBD1. The CDR3 has 14 amino acids. Germline values: CDR1 SGHNT, CDR2 YYREEE (reference sequence). Trimming at V came to 2 bases and at J to 2 bases, leaving 2 bases not matched to a gene. The CDR3 region has the DNA TGTGCCAGCAGCTTAGGGACAGGGACCTACGAGCAGTACTTC. Translation: CASSLGTGTYEQYF.

CDR3: CASRTSGGRYEQYF. CDR3 nucleotide sequence: TGTGCCAGCAGGACTAGCGGAGGAAGGTACGAGCAGTACTTC. The chain carries TRBV27 and TRBJ2-7; 9 nucleotides line up with TRBD2. The V gene's germline CDR1 is MNHEY and CDR2 SMNVEV (reference sequence). The CDR3 totals 14 residues. With V trimmed by 6 bases and J by 4 bases, 7 bases remained unmatched.

In this sample, this clone turned up once. This chain joins TRBV28 and TRBJ2-2; 7 nucleotides agree with TRBD1. There are 14 residues in the CDR3. Germline values: CDR1 MDHEN, CDR2 SYDVKM. Losses at the gene ends were 6 bases for V and 4 bases for J; bases not matched to a gene: 5. CDR3 nucleotide sequence: TGTGCCAGCAGCCTGGGACAGCTCACCGGGGAGCTGTTTTTT. Translating gives CASSLGQLTGELFF.

The rearrangement links TRBV6-5 to TRBJ1-1; 7 bases are a match to TRBD1. Germline-derived CDR1 and CDR2 are MNHEY and SVGAGI. With 8 bases clipped from V and 0 bases from J, the junction kept 3 bases outside the gene matches. The CDR3 sequence is 13 residues long. CDR3 in DNA: TGTGCCAGCCACAGGGGAATGAACACTGAAGCTTTCTTT. Translating it yields CASHRGMNTEAFF.

The CDR3 DNA follows: TGTGCCAGCGGCCACAGCTACGAGCAGTACTTC. Translated, it gives CASGHSYEQYF. This chain connects TRBV7-9 to TRBJ2-7; D unresolved. The CDR3 totals 11 residues. The germline V gene encodes CDR1 SEHNR and CDR2 FQNEAQ (reference sequence). V lost 8 bases and J lost 3, with 8 bases in between. The full variable domain, with the rest looked up from reference TRBV7-9 and TRBJ2-7, is DTGVSQNPRHKITKRGQNVTFRCDPISEHNRLYWYRQTLGQGPEFLTYFQNEAQLEKSRLLSDRFSAERPKGSFSTLEIQRTEQGDSAMYLCASGHSYEQYFGPGTRLTVT.

This sequence joins TRBV19 and TRBJ2-7; 9 nucleotides align to TRBD1. Germline trimming cut 5 bases from V and 7 bases from J; bases unmatched to any gene: 12. CDR3 length equals 15 residues. Per germline, CDR1 LNHDA and CDR2 SQIVND (reference sequence). The CDR3 here is CASSPGTGSFEEQYF. The CDR3 DNA sequence: TGTGCCAGTAGTCCCGGGACAGGGAGTTTCGAGGAGCAGTACTTC.

CDR3 protein: CATSRDPDSDQPQHF. The DNA of the CDR3 is TGTGCCACCAGCAGAGATCCGGACAGCGATCAGCCCCAGCATTTT. The gene calls are TRBV15 and TRBJ1-5, with D possibly being TRBD1 (6 bases). CDR1 is LNHNV, CDR2 YYDKDF, per germline (reference sequence). The CDR3 covers 15 residues. V gave up 0 bases and J gave up 5 bases, with 11 bases separating them. Full variable domain (missing parts from reference TRBV15 and TRBJ1-5): DAMVIQNPRYQVTQFGKPVTLSCSQTLNHNVMYWYQQKSSQAPKLLFHYYDKDFNNEADTPDNFQSRRPNTSFCFLDIRSPGLGDTAMYLCATSRDPDSDQPQHFGDGTRLSIL.

CDR3 sequence (DNA): TGCGCCAGCAGCTTGGGCACAGGGCCCCAAGAGACCCAGTACTTC. Translation gives CASSLGTGPQETQYF. The V call is TRBV5-1, the J call TRBJ2-5; a possible D gene is TRBD1 (6 bases). Trimming took 0 bases from V and 1 from J, leaving 10 bases between them. The CDR3 is 15 amino acids. The germline V gene encodes CDR1 SGHRS and CDR2 YFSETQ.

V usage is TRBV4-1 and J usage is TRBJ1-6; 8 nucleotides match TRBD1. This CDR3 has 14 amino acids. Germline lookup yields CDR1 MGHRA and CDR2 YSYEKL. Trimming removed 6 bases from V and 5 bases from J; junction bases left unmatched: 3. This CDR3 reads CASSTTGDNSPLHF. DNA for the CDR3: TGCGCCAGCAGTACGACAGGGGATAATTCACCCCTCCACTTT.

The chain carries TRBV28 and TRBJ2-3; 15 bases are a match to TRBD2. This CDR3 has 17 amino acids. Germline loops: CDR1 MDHEN, CDR2 SYDVKM. V trimming: 6 bases; J trimming: 6 bases; junction bases outside the gene matches: 10. CDR3 region: CASSFGLAGGPEDTQYF. In DNA, the CDR3 is TGTGCCAGCAGCTTCGGACTAGCGGGAGGGCCGGAGGATACGCAGTATTTT. The whole variable domain, remainder taken from reference TRBV28 and TRBJ2-3, is DVKVTQSSRYLVKRTGEKVFLECVQDMDHENMFWYRQDPGLGLRLIYFSYDVKMKEKGDIPEGYSVSREKKERFSLILESASTNQTSMYLCASSFGLAGGPEDTQYFGPGTRLTVL.